A selection of T cell receptor beta chains follows, all from one sample in a study of shared clonotypes between healthy human individuals. Method: immunoSEQ multiplex PCR; TCRdb's copy keeps in-frame clones and lacks some. The repertoire holds about 2 million clones, with around 96% as singletons. Sequenced sample: naive CD8+ T cells sorted from blood. The receptors originated from a man between 18 and 29 years old in good health. The CDR3 runs from the conserved cysteine through the conserved F or W. Each record gives: clone size, J gene, V gene, D gene, CDR3 protein, CDR3 DNA. A D gene is named only where the DNA matches it firmly. Only some rows state a clone size, as once, few, many or a class for expanded clones.

NA,TRBJ2-7,TRBV19,TRBD1,CATLGQGTYEQYF,TGTGCCACTCTCGGACAGGGGACCTACGAGCAGTACTTC
NA,TRBJ2-7,TRBV4-3,NA,CASSQGGTPYGEQYF,TGCGCCAGCAGCCAAGGAGGGACCCCCTACGGCGAGCAGTACTTC
NA,TRBJ2-7,TRBV10-3,NA,CAISESGLGSYEQYF,TGTGCCATCAGTGAGTCCGGCCTCGGGTCCTACGAGCAGTACTTC
NA,TRBJ2-7,TRBV6-1,NA,CASSVDINYEQYF,TGTGCCAGCAGCGTAGATATAAACTACGAGCAGTACTTC
NA,TRBJ1-2,TRBV7-2,NA,CASSLVLGATYGYTF,TGTGCCAGCAGCTTAGTACTGGGGGCAACGTATGGCTACACCTTC
NA,TRBJ1-3,TRBV11-2,NA,CASSWGGSGNTIYF,TGTGCCAGCAGCTGGGGGGGCTCTGGAAACACCATATATTTT
NA,TRBJ2-7,TRBV4-1,NA,CASSQSVNGYEQYF,TGCGCCAGCAGCCAGAGTGTCAACGGCTACGAGCAGTACTTC
NA,TRBJ1-4,TRBV29-1,NA,CSVDPEGGGEKLFF,TGCAGCGTTGATCCCGAGGGTGGGGGTGAAAAACTGTTTTTT
once,TRBJ2-2,TRBV29-1,TRBD1,CSVEGAGTVPGELFF,TGCAGCGTTGAAGGGGCCGGGACAGTGCCCGGGGAGCTGTTTTTT
few,TRBJ1-5,TRBV2,NA,CASKRGYGNQPQHF,TGTGCCAGCAAAAGGGGGTACGGCAATCAGCCCCAGCATTTT
NA,TRBJ2-5,TRBV6-5,NA,CASSLPGEETQYF,TGTGCCAGCAGTCTACCAGGGGAAGAGACCCAGTACTTC
NA,TRBJ2-1,TRBV27,NA,CASSLAPDSYNEQFF,TGTGCCAGCAGTTTAGCCCCAGACAGTTACAATGAGCAGTTCTTC
once,TRBJ2-1,TRBV19,NA,CASSWRTNLNEQFF,TGTGCCAGTAGTTGGCGGACAAACCTCAATGAGCAGTTCTTC
once,TRBJ1-1,TRBV5-1,NA,CASSLGTQGETEAFF,TGCGCCAGCAGCTTGGGGACACAAGGAGAGACTGAAGCTTTCTTT
NA,TRBJ2-1,TRBV4-3,NA,CASSQEWGERREQFF,TGCGCCAGCAGCCAAGAATGGGGTGAGAGACGGGAGCAGTTCTTC
once,TRBJ2-6,TRBV10-2,NA,CASKGRDSSGANVLTF,TGCGCCAGCAAGGGCAGGGATAGTTCTGGGGCCAACGTCCTGACTTTC
NA,TRBJ2-2,TRBV6-5,NA,CASRPHITGELFF,TGTGCCAGCAGGCCCCATATCACCGGGGAGCTGTTTTTT
few,TRBJ2-5,TRBV4-3,TRBD2,CASSQDGREETQYF,TGCGCCAGCAGCCAAGACGGGAGGGAGGAGACCCAGTACTTC
NA,TRBJ2-3,TRBV15,NA,CATTFKEGRSDTQYF,TGTGCCACCACCTTTAAGGAGGGTCGGTCAGATACGCAGTATTTT
NA,TRBJ2-3,TRBV7-9,NA,CASSSQTDTQYF,TGTGCCAGCAGCTCTCAGACAGATACGCAGTATTTT
NA,TRBJ2-2,TRBV6-5,NA,CASSYGRPLNTGELFF,TGTGCCAGCAGTTATGGGCGGCCGTTAAACACCGGGGAGCTGTTTTTT
NA,TRBJ2-7,TRBV2,NA,CASTLPQGDFLYEQYF,TGTGCCAGCACCCTCCCCCAGGGAGATTTTTTATACGAGCAGTACTTC
NA,TRBJ1-3,TRBV7-2,NA,CASSLTDTSGNTIYF,TGTGCCAGCAGCTTAACGGACACCTCTGGAAACACCATATATTTT
NA,TRBJ2-7,TRBV11-2,NA,CASSIREVWEQYF,TGTGCCAGCAGCATAAGAGAGGTCTGGGAGCAGTACTTC
NA,TRBJ2-1,TRBV6-5,NA,CASSPGSRYNEQFF,TGTGCCAGCAGTCCCGGCTCTCGGTACAATGAGCAGTTCTTC
NA,TRBJ2-2,TRBV28,NA,CASSPGQNTGELFF,TGTGCCAGCAGCCCGGGACAGAACACCGGGGAGCTGTTTTTT
NA,TRBJ2-6,TRBV19,NA,CASAGPSSTHSSGANVLTF,TGTGCCAGCGCCGGGCCCTCCAGTACCCATTCCTCTGGGGCCAACGTCCTGACTTTC
NA,TRBJ2-7,TRBV2,NA,CASTSPKFEWAYEQYF,TGTGCCAGCACCAGCCCCAAGTTTGAATGGGCCTACGAGCAGTACTTC
NA,TRBJ2-3,TRBV6-5,NA,CASSYSSGELTDTQYF,TGTGCCAGCAGTTACTCTTCGGGAGAGCTTACAGATACGCAGTATTTT
NA,TRBJ2-3,TRBV28,TRBD2,CASTWSRGGQDTQYF,TGTGCCAGCACGTGGTCGCGGGGGGGCCAAGATACGCAGTATTTT
once,TRBJ2-3,TRBV28,NA,CASSSLSPTDTQYF,TGTGCCAGCAGTTCCCTAAGCCCAACAGATACGCAGTATTTT
NA,TRBJ2-7,TRBV11-2,NA,CASSFGGQYEQYF,TGTGCCAGCAGCTTCGGGGGACAGTACGAGCAGTACTTC
NA,TRBJ2-7,TRBV19,NA,CASSIAVQGVDEQYF,TGTGCCAGTAGTATAGCAGTACAGGGCGTCGACGAGCAGTACTTC
NA,TRBJ2-3,TRBV5-1,TRBD1,CASSWWDRGDTQYF,TGCGCCAGCAGCTGGTGGGACAGGGGAGATACGCAGTATTTT
NA,TRBJ2-1,TRBV5-1,TRBD1,CASSLGQGSGEQFF,TGCGCCAGCAGCTTGGGACAGGGGTCGGGGGAGCAGTTCTTC
NA,TRBJ2-2,TRBV7-3,NA,CASSLHQNTGELFF,TGTGCCAGCAGCTTGCACCAGAACACCGGGGAGCTGTTTTTT
NA,TRBJ1-4,TRBV19,NA,CASTWGPLTNEKLFF,TGTGCCAGTACCTGGGGCCCACTAACTAATGAAAAACTGTTTTTT
NA,TRBJ1-1,TRBV6-6,NA,CASSYLLNTEAFF,TGTGCCAGCAGTTACCTACTGAACACTGAAGCTTTCTTT
NA,TRBJ1-2,TRBV9,TRBD1,CASSASGTGVDGYTF,TGTGCCAGCAGCGCCTCCGGGACAGGGGTGGATGGCTACACCTTC
NA,TRBJ1-5,TRBV27,TRBD1,CASSLDRANQPQHF,TGTGCCAGCAGTTTGGACAGGGCAAATCAGCCCCAGCATTTT